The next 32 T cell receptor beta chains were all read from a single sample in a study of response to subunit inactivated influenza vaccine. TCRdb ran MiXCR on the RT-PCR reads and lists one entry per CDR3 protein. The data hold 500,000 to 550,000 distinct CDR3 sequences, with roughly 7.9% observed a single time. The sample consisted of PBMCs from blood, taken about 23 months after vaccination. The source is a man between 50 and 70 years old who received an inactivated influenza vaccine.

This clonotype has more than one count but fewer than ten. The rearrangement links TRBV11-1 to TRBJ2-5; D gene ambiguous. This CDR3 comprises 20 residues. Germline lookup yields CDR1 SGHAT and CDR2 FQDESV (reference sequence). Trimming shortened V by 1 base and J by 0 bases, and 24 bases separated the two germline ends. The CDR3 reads CASSLDRTRAGLGDQETQYF. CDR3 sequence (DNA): TGTGCCAGCAGCTTAGACCGAACGCGTGCTGGTCTGGGTGACCAAGAGACCCAGTACTTC.

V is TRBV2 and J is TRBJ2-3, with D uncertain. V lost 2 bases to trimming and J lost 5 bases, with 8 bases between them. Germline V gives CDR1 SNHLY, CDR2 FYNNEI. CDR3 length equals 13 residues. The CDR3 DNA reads TGTGCCAGCAGTGAATGGTTTGGAGATACGCAGTATTTT. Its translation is CASSEWFGDTQYF. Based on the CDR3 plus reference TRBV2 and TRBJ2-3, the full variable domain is EPEVTQTPSHQVTQMGQEVILRCVPISNHLYFYWYRQILGQKVEFLVSFYNNEISEKSEIFDDQFSVERPDGSNFTLKIRSTKLEDSAMYFCASSEWFGDTQYFGPGTRLTVL.

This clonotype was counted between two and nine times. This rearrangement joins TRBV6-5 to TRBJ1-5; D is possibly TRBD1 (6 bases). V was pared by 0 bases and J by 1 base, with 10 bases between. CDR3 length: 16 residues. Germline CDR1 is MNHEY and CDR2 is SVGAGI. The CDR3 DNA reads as TGTGCCAGCAGTTACTCGTACAGGGTGAGCAATCAGCCCCAGCATTTT. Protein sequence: CASSYSYRVSNQPQHF.

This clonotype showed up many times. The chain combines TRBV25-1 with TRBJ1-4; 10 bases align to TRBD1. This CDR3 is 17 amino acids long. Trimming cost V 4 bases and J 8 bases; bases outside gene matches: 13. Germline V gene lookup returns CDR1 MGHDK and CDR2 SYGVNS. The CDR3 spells CASSVSLTGGTGEKLFF. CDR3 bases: TGTGCCAGCAGTGTCTCTCTGACAGGGGGCACTGGCGAAAAACTGTTTTTT.

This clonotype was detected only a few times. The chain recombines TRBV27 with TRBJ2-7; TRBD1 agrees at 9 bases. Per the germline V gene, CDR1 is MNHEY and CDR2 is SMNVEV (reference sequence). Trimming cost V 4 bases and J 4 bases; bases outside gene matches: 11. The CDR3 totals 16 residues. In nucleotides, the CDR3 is TGTGCCAGCAGTTCATTAAGGGGACAGGGATTGTACGAGCAGTACTTC. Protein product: CASSSLRGQGLYEQYF.

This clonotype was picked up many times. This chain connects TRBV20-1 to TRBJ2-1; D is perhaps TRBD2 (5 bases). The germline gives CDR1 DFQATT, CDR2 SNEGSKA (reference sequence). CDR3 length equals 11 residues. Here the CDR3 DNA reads TGCAGAACTAATCGCGGGAATGAGCAGTTCTTC. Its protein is CRTNRGNEQFF.

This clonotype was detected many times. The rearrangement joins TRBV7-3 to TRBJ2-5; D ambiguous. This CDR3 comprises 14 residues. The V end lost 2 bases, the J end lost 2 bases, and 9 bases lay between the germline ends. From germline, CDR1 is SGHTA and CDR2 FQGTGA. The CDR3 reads CASSLSATQETQYF. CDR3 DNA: TGTGCCAGCAGCTTATCCGCCACTCAAGAGACCCAGTACTTC.

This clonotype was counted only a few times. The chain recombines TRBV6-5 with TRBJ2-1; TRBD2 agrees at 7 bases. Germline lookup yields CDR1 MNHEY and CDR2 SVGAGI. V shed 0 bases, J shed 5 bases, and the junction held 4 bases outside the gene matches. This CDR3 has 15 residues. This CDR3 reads CASSYSRGFDNEQFF. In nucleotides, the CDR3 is TGTGCCAGCAGTTACTCGCGGGGGTTCGACAATGAGCAGTTCTTC.

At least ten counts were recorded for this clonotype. The CDR3 bases are TGTGCCAGCAGCTTAGAACAGGGATCCTACGAGCAGTACTTC. Translating it yields CASSLEQGSYEQYF. The chain joins TRBV7-2 to TRBJ2-7, with D possibly being TRBD1 (6 bases). The V gene lost 1 base and the J gene lost 1 base, with 8 bases spanning the gap. This CDR3 is built from 14 residues. Germline V CDR1 and CDR2: SGHTA, FQGNSA.

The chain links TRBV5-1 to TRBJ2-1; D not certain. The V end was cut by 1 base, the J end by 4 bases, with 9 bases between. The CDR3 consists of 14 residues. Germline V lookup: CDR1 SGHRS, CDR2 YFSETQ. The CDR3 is CASSLFGSYNEQFF. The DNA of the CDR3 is TGCGCCAGCAGCTTGTTCGGCTCATACAATGAGCAGTTCTTC.

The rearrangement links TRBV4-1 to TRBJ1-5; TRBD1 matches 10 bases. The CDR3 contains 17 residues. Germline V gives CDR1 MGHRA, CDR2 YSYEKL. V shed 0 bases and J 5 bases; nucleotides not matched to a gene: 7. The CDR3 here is CASSQDLGQGLYQPQHF. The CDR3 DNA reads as TGCGCCAGCAGCCAAGATCTGGGACAGGGGCTTTATCAGCCCCAGCATTTT.

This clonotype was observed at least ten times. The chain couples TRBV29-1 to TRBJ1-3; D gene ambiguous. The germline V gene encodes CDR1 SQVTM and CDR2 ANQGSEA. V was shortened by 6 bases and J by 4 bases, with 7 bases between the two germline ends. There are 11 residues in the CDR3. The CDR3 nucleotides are TGCAGCGTCCAACAGGGAAACACCATATATTTT. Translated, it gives CSVQQGNTIYF.

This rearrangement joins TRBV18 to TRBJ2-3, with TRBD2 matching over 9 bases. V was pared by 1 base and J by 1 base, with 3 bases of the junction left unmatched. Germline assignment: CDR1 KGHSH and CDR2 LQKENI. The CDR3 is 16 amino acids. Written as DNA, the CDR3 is TGTGCCAGCTCACCACGCCCTAGCGGGGGCACAGATACGCAGTATTTT. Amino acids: CASSPRPSGGTDTQYF.

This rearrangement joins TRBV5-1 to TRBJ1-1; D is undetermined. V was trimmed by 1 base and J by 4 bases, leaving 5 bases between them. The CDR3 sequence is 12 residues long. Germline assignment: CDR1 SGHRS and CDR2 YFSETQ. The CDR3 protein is CASSLTVTEAFF. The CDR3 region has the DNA TGCGCCAGCAGCTTGACAGTCACTGAAGCTTTCTTT.

CDR3 sequence (DNA): TGTGCCAGCAGCTTAGGGGGACTAGCGGGGGGCGAGCAGTACTTC. Translating gives CASSLGGLAGGEQYF. This sequence joins TRBV7-2 and TRBJ2-7; TRBD2 matches 15 bases. V trimming: 1 base; J trimming: 6 bases; junction bases outside the gene matches: 1. CDR1 and CDR2 from the germline V gene are SGHTA and FQGNSA. There are 15 residues in the CDR3.

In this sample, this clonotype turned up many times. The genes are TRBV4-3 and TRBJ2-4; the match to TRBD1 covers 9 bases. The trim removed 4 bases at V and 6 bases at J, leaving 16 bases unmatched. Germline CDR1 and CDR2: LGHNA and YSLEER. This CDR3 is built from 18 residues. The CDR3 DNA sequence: TGCGCCAGCAGCCCCCTCCTACCGGGACAGGGAAATGGAAACATTCAGTACTTC. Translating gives CASSPLLPGQGNGNIQYF.

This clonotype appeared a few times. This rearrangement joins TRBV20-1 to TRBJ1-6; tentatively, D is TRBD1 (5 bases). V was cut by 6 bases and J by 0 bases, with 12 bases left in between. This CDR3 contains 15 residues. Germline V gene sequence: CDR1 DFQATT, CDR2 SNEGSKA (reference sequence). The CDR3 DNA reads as TGCAGTGCAATGGGACGGGGCTCCTATAATTCACCCCTCCACTTT. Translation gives CSAMGRGSYNSPLHF.

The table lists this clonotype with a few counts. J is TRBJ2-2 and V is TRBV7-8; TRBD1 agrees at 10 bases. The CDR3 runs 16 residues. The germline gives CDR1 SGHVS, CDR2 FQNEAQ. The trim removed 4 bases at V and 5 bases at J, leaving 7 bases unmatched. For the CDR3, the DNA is TGTGCCAGCAGCTCCGGACAGGGGGTTCGAACCGGGGAGCTGTTTTTT. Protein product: CASSSGQGVRTGELFF.

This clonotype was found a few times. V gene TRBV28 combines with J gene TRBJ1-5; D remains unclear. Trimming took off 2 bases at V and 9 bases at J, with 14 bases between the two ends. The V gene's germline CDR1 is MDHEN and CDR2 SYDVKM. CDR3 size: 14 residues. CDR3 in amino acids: CASSLGGHRRPQHF. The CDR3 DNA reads TGTGCCAGCAGTTTAGGAGGTCATAGGCGGCCCCAGCATTTT.

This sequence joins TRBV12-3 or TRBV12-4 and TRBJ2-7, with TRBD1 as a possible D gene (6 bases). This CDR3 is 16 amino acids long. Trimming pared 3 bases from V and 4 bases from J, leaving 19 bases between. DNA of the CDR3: TGTGCCAGCAGTTTCTTAAAGACAGGCGAACGGTACGAGCAGTACTTC. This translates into CASSFLKTGERYEQYF.

DNA for the CDR3: TGCAGCGTCAATACCGGGAGGCGGGGCCCCGGGACCCAGTACTTC. Protein: CSVNTGRRGPGTQYF. The V and J genes are TRBV29-1 and TRBJ2-5, with TRBD2 matching over 7 bases. The ends lost 6 bases at V and 7 bases at J; junction bases unmatched: 17. CDR3 size: 15 residues. Per germline, CDR1 SQVTM and CDR2 ANQGSEA. Together with reference TRBV29-1 and TRBJ2-5, the CDR3 gives the full variable domain: SAVISQKPSRDICQRGTSLTIQCQVDSQVTMMFWYRQQPGQSLTLIATANQGSEATYESGFVIDKFPISRPNLTFSTLTVSNMSPEDSSIYLCSVNTGRRGPGTQYFGPGTRLLVL.

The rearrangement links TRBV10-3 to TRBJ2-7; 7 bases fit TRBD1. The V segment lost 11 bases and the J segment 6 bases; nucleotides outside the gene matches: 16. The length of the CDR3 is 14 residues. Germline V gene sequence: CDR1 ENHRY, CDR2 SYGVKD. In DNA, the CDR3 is TGTGCCGCCACGTCAGGAACAGGGGCGAGCGAGCAGTACTTC. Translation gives CAATSGTGASEQYF.

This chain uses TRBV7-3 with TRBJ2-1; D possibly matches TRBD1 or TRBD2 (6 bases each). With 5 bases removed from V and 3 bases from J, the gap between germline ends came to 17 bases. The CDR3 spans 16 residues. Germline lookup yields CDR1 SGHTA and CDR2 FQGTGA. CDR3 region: CASSPSPGARYNEQFF. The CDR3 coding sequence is TGTGCCAGCAGCCCCAGCCCGGGGGCGCGCTACAATGAGCAGTTCTTC. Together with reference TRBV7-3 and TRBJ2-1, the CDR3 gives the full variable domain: GAGVSQTPSNKVTEKGKYVELRCDPISGHTALYWYRQSLGQGPEFLIYFQGTGAADDSGLPNDRFFAVRPEGSVSTLKIQRTERGDSAVYLCASSPSPGARYNEQFFGPGTRLTVL.

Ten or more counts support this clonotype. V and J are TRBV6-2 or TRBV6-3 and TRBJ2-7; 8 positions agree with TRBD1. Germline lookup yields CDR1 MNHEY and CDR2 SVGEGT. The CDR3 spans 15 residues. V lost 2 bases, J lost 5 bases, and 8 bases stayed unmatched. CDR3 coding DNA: TGTGCCAGCAGTTACGTTTGGACAGGGTTCAACGAGCAGTACTTC. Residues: CASSYVWTGFNEQYF.

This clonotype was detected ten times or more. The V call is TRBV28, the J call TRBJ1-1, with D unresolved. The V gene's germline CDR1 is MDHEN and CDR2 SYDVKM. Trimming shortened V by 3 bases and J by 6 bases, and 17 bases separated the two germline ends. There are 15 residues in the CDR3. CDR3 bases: TGTGCCAGCAGTTTGTCCCAGTGGTTGTCTCCTGAAGCTTTCTTT. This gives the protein CASSLSQWLSPEAFF.

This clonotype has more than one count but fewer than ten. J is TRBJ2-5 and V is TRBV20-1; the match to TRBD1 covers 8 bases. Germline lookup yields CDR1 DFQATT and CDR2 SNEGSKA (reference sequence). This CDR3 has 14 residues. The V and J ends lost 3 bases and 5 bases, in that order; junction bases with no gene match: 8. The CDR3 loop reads CSARGAGGLETQYF. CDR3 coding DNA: TGCAGTGCTAGGGGTGCAGGGGGCTTGGAGACCCAGTACTTC.

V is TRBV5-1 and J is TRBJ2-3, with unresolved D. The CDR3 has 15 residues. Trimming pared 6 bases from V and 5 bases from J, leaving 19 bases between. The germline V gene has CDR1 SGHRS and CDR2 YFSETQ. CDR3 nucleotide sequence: TGCGCCAGCACCCTCCCGGGCGGCGTAGGAGATACGCAGTATTTT. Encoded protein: CASTLPGGVGDTQYF.

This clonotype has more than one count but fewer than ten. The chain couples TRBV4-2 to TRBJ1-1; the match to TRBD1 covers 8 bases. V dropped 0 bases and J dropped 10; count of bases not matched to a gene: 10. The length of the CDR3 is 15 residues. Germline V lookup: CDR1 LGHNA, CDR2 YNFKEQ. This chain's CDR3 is CASSQDMGQEVGAFF. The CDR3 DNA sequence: TGTGCCAGCAGCCAAGATATGGGACAGGAAGTGGGAGCTTTCTTT.

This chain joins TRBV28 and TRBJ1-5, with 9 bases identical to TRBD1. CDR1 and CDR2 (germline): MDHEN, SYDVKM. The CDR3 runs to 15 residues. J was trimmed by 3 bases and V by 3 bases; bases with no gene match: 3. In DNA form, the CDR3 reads TGTGCCAGCAGTTTTGGACAGGGGAACAATCAGCCCCAGCATTTT. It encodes CASSFGQGNNQPQHF.

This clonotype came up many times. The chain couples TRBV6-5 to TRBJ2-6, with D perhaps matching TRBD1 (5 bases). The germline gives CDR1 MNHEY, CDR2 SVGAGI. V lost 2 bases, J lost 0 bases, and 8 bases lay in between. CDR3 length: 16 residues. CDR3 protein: CASSYERGSGANVLTF. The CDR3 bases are TGTGCCAGCAGTTACGAAAGGGGCTCTGGGGCCAACGTCCTGACTTTC.

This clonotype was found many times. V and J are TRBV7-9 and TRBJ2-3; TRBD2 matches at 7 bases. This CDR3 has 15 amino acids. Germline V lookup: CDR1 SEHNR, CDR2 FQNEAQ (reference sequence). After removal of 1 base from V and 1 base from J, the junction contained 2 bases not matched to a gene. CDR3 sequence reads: CASSLDGGGTDTQYF. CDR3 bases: TGTGCCAGCAGCTTAGATGGGGGGGGCACAGATACGCAGTATTTT.

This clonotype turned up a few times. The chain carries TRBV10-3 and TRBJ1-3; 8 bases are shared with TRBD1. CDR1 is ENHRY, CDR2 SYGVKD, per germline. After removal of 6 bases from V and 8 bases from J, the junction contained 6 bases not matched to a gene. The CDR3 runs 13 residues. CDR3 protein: CAISRTGYDTIYF. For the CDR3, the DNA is TGTGCCATCAGCCGGACAGGGTATGACACCATATATTTT.